The T cell receptor beta chain under discussion was sequenced for a study of cytomegalovirus exposure and HLA in healthy donors. The study ran its PCR with 60 Vbeta and 13 Jbeta primers. Sequenced by immunoSEQ multiplex PCR; TCRdb stores in-frame clones only, minus some. The table lists approximately 130,000 clones, nearly 85% of them singletons, with more than 0.9% in the top ten. CDR1 is MDHEN, CDR2 SYDVKM, per germline. The trim removed 4 bases at V and 0 bases at J, leaving 5 bases unmatched. The CDR3 length is 16 residues. This chain links TRBV28 with TRBJ2-1; 8 nucleotides match TRBD1. Sequencing was done on a sample of PBMCs. This clonotype originated in a boy aged 5-17 years in good health and CMV-seronegative. The CDR3 reads CASSSPGGASYNEQFF. DNA of the CDR3: TGTGCCAGCAGTTCCCCAGGGGGCGCCTCCTACAATGAGCAGTTCTTC.